What follows are 6 T cell receptor delta chains derived from one specimen sequenced in a study of gamma-delta T cells after stem cell transplantation. TCRdb reanalysed the RT-PCR reads via CATT. The table has over 900 delta-chain clones, 3.5% to 4% seen once. The source material was gamma-delta T cells. These receptors were obtained from a human donor. It is not recorded whose cells these are; they may come from a transplant donor.

This clone was observed a handful of times. This is likely an artifact of a read error, given a far larger clone one base away. V gene TRDV2 combines with J gene TRDJ1; unclear D gene. From germline, CDR1 is GEAIGNYY and CDR2 EKD. This CDR3 comprises 15 residues. The CDR3 DNA is TGTGCCTGTGACACCGTGGAGGGGTTTGGCGATAACCTCATCTTT. It is translated as CACDTVEGFGDNLIF.

Points on this clone: TCRdb's entry gives the protein of a much larger clone, which mismatches this DNA's translation at residue 13, likely from a read error; the protein reported here is translated from the DNA. V is TRDV2 and J is TRDJ3; TRDD3 agrees at 13 bases. CDR1 GEAIGNYY and CDR2 EKD come from the germline V gene. This CDR3 has 20 residues. The DNA for the CDR3 is TGTGCCTGTGACACCGTACTGGGGGATACGAGCTCCCGGGACACCCGACAGATGTTTTTC. Protein: CACDTVLGDTSSRDTRQMFF.

On this clone itself: A read error may be the cause here, since a much bigger clone is one base away. The rearrangement uses TRDV2 and TRDJ1; TRDD2 might be the D (6 bases). This CDR3 contains 20 residues. Germline V gene sequence: CDR1 GEAIGNYY, CDR2 EKD. The CDR3 here is CACDTVSFLKAAGITDTLIF. CDR3 nucleotides: TGTGCCTGTGACACCGTTTCTTTCCTAAAGGCTGCGGGTATCACCGATACACTCATCTTT.

In this sample, this clone is large. Other DNA sequences in this specimen translate into the identical CDR3. The chain employs TRDV1 and TRDJ1; TRDD3 aligns across 13 bases. J gave up 4 bases and V 0 bases, and 26 bases lay outside the gene matches. The CDR3 consists of 24 residues. The germline V gene encodes CDR1 TSWWSYY and CDR2 QGS. CDR3 residues: CALGELLKSTLLTGGYALYDKLIF. In DNA form, the CDR3 reads TGTGCTCTTGGGGAACTACTTAAATCTACGCTCCTTACTGGGGGATACGCATTATACGATAAACTCATCTTT.

For this clone: It is likely a read error: a sequence one base away is far more abundant. The chain recombines TRDV2 with TRDJ1, with 9 bases that match TRDD2. The CDR3 is made up of 18 amino acids. Germline assignment: CDR1 GEAIGNYY and CDR2 EKD. V was pared by 0 bases and J by 0 bases, with 10 bases of the junction left unmatched. The CDR3 region is CACDTPSYSTTYTDKLIF. The CDR3 DNA sequence: TGTGCCTGTGACACCCCTTCCTACTCGACTACCTACACCGATAAACTCATCTTT.

Only a few counts were recorded for this clone. TCRdb attributes to this sequence the protein of a much larger clone, which differs from the DNA translation at residue 10; a read error is likely, and the protein displayed is translated from the DNA. The V and J genes are TRDV2 and TRDJ1; 7 bases agree with TRDD3. The CDR3 loop spans 18 amino acids. Losses at the gene ends were 0 bases for V and 0 bases for J; bases not matched to a gene: 12. Germline loops: CDR1 GEAIGNYY, CDR2 EKD. The CDR3 region is CACDTVPTGVSDTDKLIF. The CDR3 coding sequence is TGTGCCTGTGACACCGTACCTACTGGGGTATCGGACACCGATAAACTCATCTTT.